Following are 17 T cell receptor beta chains from one sample sequenced in a study of shared clonotypes between healthy human individuals. Sequencing used immunoSEQ multiplex PCR; TCRdb keeps in-frame clones, though not all of them. The sample includes more than 2 million clones, over 85% of them seen just once. Positively selected for CCR7, the CD45RO-negative cells used as naive CD8 cells excluded terminally differentiated effector memory CD45RA+ cells. The sample comprised naive CD8+ T cells sorted from blood. The receptor source for this set is a man between 18 and 35 years old in good health.

This clone has only one observation. In DNA form, the CDR3 reads TGTGCCAGCGGTGGGGAGCCCGAGCAGTACTTC. Amino acids: CASGGEPEQYF. V gene TRBV5-6 combines with J gene TRBJ2-7; perhaps TRBD2 as D (5 bases). V was shortened by 7 bases and J by 6 bases, with 11 bases between the two germline ends. The length of the CDR3 is 11 residues. Per germline, CDR1 SGHDT and CDR2 YYEEEE. The whole variable domain, remainder taken from reference TRBV5-6 and TRBJ2-7, is DAGVTQSPTHLIKTRGQQVTLRCSPKSGHDTVSWYQQALGQGPQFIFQYYEEEERQRGNFPDRFSGHQFPNYSSELNVNALLLGDSALYLCASGGEPEQYFGPGTRLTVT.

The chain uses TRBV6-5 and TRBJ1-2; TRBD1 matches 8 bases. The germline gives CDR1 MNHEY, CDR2 SVGAGI. CDR3 length: 12 residues. Trimming cost V 8 bases and J 3 bases; bases outside gene matches: 2. CDR3: CASQGQDYGYTF. DNA for the CDR3: TGTGCCAGCCAGGGACAGGACTATGGCTACACCTTC.

The chain is built from TRBV18 and TRBJ2-7, with 7 bases that match TRBD1. CDR1 and CDR2 from the germline V gene are KGHSH and LQKENI. Losses at the gene ends were 3 bases for V and 3 bases for J; bases not matched to a gene: 8. The CDR3 sequence is 15 residues long. CDR3 region: CASSPDRNTLYEQYF. The CDR3 nucleotides read TGTGCCAGCTCACCGGACAGGAACACCCTCTACGAGCAGTACTTC.

Here the CDR3 reads CASSQSLYQETQYF. CDR3 coding DNA: TGCGCCAGCAGCCAGTCGCTATACCAAGAGACCCAGTACTTC. This chain connects TRBV4-3 to TRBJ2-5, with unresolved D. The germline V gene encodes CDR1 LGHNA and CDR2 YSLEER. There are 14 residues in the CDR3. V shed 3 bases and J shed 0 bases, with 8 bases lying between them.

V and J are TRBV11-2 and TRBJ2-1; 7 bases fit TRBD1. Trimming removed 4 bases from V and 0 bases from J; junction bases left unmatched: 12. This CDR3 is 18 amino acids long. Germline V lookup: CDR1 SGHAT, CDR2 FQNNGV. This CDR3 is CASSSGTVSLSSYNEQFF. CDR3 in DNA: TGTGCCAGCAGCTCCGGGACAGTCTCCCTGAGCTCCTACAATGAGCAGTTCTTC.

J is TRBJ1-5 and V is TRBV6-1; D gene uncertain. Germline CDR1 reads MNHNS; CDR2 reads SASEGT. The V gene lost 7 bases and the J gene lost 5 bases, with 18 bases spanning the gap. The CDR3 has 15 amino acids. Here the CDR3 DNA reads TGTGCCAGCATTGGAACCTCCCATGGGGATCAGCCCCAGCATTTT. Translated: CASIGTSHGDQPQHF.

As to this clone: Distinct nucleotide sequences in the sample also encode this CDR3. The rearrangement joins TRBV27 to TRBJ2-7; 9 nucleotides match TRBD1. The CDR3 consists of 16 residues. From germline, CDR1 is MNHEY and CDR2 SMNVEV (reference sequence). Germline trimming cut 0 bases from V and 4 bases from J; bases unmatched to any gene: 7. The CDR3 bases are TGTGCCAGCAGTTTATCGCCCGGGACAGGGATTTACGAGCAGTACTTC. Translated: CASSLSPGTGIYEQYF.

The chain recombines TRBV9 with TRBJ2-7, with TRBD2 identical over 7 bases. J gave up 2 bases and V 4 bases, and 12 bases lay outside the gene matches. From germline, CDR1 is SGDLS and CDR2 YYNGEE. The CDR3 covers 16 residues. For the CDR3, the DNA is TGTGCCAGCAGCCCCAGCAGTCTAGCGGTTCCCTACGAGCAGTACTTC. It translates to CASSPSSLAVPYEQYF.

In this sample, this clone turned up once. V usage is TRBV27 and J usage is TRBJ2-7, with D maybe TRBD2 (5 bases). This CDR3 comprises 13 residues. From germline, CDR1 is MNHEY and CDR2 SMNVEV (reference sequence). The V gene lost 5 bases and the J gene lost 3 bases, with 11 bases spanning the gap. The CDR3 nucleotides are TGTGCCAGCAGTCATAGCGCAAACTACGAGCAGTACTTC. Its translation: CASSHSANYEQYF.

V gene TRBV5-8 combines with J gene TRBJ1-1, with 8 bases that match TRBD1. The CDR3 covers 14 residues. The ends lost 4 bases at V and 3 bases at J; junction bases unmatched: 5. From germline, CDR1 is SGHTS and CDR2 YDEGEE. The CDR3 loop reads CASSMDREYTEAFF. For the CDR3, the DNA is TGTGCCAGCAGCATGGACAGGGAGTACACTGAAGCTTTCTTT.

In the case of this clone: This same CDR3 is encoded by further DNA sequences in the sample. The chain employs TRBV9 and TRBJ2-7; D perhaps matches TRBD2 (6 bases). Per germline, CDR1 SGDLS and CDR2 YYNGEE. V was clipped by 0 bases and J by 2 bases, with 12 bases between them. The CDR3 runs 15 residues. CDR3 region: CASSVGDSRTYEQYF. CDR3 DNA: TGTGCCAGCAGCGTAGGGGACTCTCGTACCTACGAGCAGTACTTC.

The CDR3 coding sequence is TGTGCCAGCAGACGGCCTAGGGACAGGGGTTATAATTCACCCCTCCACTTT. This encodes CASRRPRDRGYNSPLHF. The gene calls are TRBV2 and TRBJ1-6, with TRBD1 matching 10 bases. After removal of 6 bases from V and 4 bases from J, the junction contained 9 bases not matched to a gene. This CDR3 spans 17 amino acids. Germline V gene lookup returns CDR1 SNHLY and CDR2 FYNNEI.

V is TRBV7-9 and J is TRBJ2-3; 12 bases match TRBD2. The length of the CDR3 is 16 residues. Losses at the gene ends were 5 bases for V and 4 bases for J; bases not matched to a gene: 7. Germline loops: CDR1 SEHNR, CDR2 FQNEAQ (reference sequence). CDR3: CASSLATSGGADTQYF. CDR3 coding DNA: TGTGCCAGCAGCCTGGCGACTAGCGGGGGAGCAGATACGCAGTATTTT. Full variable domain (outside the CDR3, taken from reference TRBV7-9 and TRBJ2-3): DTGVSQNPRHKITKRGQNVTFRCDPISEHNRLYWYRQTLGQGPEFLTYFQNEAQLEKSRLLSDRFSAERPKGSFSTLEIQRTEQGDSAMYLCASSLATSGGADTQYFGPGTRLTVL.

V gene TRBV2 combines with J gene TRBJ2-7; 8 bases agree with TRBD1. This CDR3 region has 15 residues. The V segment lost 4 bases and the J segment 5 bases; nucleotides outside the gene matches: 10. Germline CDR1 is SNHLY and CDR2 is FYNNEI. CDR3 region: CASSGPGTGIDEQYF. The CDR3 DNA follows: TGTGCCAGCAGTGGACCCGGGACAGGTATCGACGAGCAGTACTTC.

The gene calls are TRBV27 and TRBJ2-1; 7 nucleotides align to TRBD2. This CDR3 contains 14 residues. J gave up 7 bases and V 4 bases, and 7 bases lay outside the gene matches. The V gene's germline CDR1 is MNHEY and CDR2 SMNVEV (reference sequence). The CDR3 nucleotides are TGTGCCAGCAGTTCACAAGTAGCGGGTAATGAGCAGTTCTTC. This sequence encodes CASSSQVAGNEQFF.

The chain uses TRBV30 and TRBJ1-1; a weak D match, TRBD1 (5 bases). In germline, CDR1 is GTSNPN, CDR2 SVGIG (reference sequence). Trimming removed 8 bases at V and 0 bases at J, with 16 bases between. CDR3 length: 14 amino acids. This CDR3 is CASNFQGLNTEAFF. In nucleotides, the CDR3 is TGTGCCAGCAACTTTCAGGGCCTGAACACTGAAGCTTTCTTT. Together with reference TRBV30 and TRBJ1-1, the CDR3 gives the full variable domain: SQTIHQWPATLVQPVGSPLSLECTVEGTSNPNLYWYRQAAGRGLQLLFYSVGIGQISSEVPQNLSASRPQDRQFILSSKKLLLSDSGFYLCASNFQGLNTEAFFGQGTRLTVV.

CDR3: CASSLFGGETQYF. The CDR3 bases are TGTGCCAGCAGTTTATTCGGGGGAGAGACCCAGTACTTC. This chain joins TRBV28 and TRBJ2-5; the D gene is possibly TRBD2 (6 bases). Trimming shortened V by 1 base and J by 4 bases, and 7 bases separated the two germline ends. Germline V lookup: CDR1 MDHEN, CDR2 SYDVKM. This CDR3 spans 13 amino acids.